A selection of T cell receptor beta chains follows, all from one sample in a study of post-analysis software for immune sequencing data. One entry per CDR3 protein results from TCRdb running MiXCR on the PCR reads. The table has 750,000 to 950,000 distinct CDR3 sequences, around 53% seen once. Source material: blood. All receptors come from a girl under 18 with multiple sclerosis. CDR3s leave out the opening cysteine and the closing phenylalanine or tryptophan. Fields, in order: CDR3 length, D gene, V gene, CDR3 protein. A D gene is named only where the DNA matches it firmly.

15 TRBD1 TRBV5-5 ASSSAWTGFTYNEQF
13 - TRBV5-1 ASSLETGRDNEQF
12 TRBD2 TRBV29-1 SGQGLAPSNEQY
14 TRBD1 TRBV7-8 ASSTASGGQSPEQY
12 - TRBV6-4 ASSDGGETDTQY
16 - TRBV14 ASSQDPRAGRSNQPQH
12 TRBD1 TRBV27 ASAGQGFYNEQF
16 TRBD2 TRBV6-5 ASSYSWPLAGGVSEQF
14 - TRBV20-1 SARDRAERRYNEQF
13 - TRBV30 AWSRGGVGNYGYT
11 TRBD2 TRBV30 AFSRRGRNEQF
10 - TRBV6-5 ASSYGWETQY
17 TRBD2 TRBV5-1 ASSLDPGTSGIKSDEQY
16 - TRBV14 ASSQAGRAPRDAYEQY
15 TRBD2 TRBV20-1 SAELAGGPRSYNEQF
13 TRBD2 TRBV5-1 ASRVAGLTYNEQF
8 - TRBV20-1 SAMTEKLF
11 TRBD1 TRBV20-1 SASTGGDQPQH
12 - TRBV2 ASTWTVTNQPQH
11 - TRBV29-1 SVAGRNTDTQY
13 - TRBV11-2 ASSLDLGAGYGYT
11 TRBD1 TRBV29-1 SVAGQGFSEQY
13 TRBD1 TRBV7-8 ASSLRTGGFAEAF
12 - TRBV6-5 ASSYSGDYETQY
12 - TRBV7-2 ASSWRDGGYEQY
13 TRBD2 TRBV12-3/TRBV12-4 ASRRTSGSGNEQF
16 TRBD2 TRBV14 ASSQEGTHSRLAGVEF
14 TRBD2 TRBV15 ATSPRILAVRDEQY
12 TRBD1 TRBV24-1 ATSRGQGQETQY
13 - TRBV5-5 ASSPNGFGSYGYT
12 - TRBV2 ASSEAQGGQPQH
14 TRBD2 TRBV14 ASSRGLAGHTGELF
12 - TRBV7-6 ASSQRVLQETQY
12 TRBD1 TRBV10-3 AIRDRGSYNEQF
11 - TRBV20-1 SASSPDSYEQY
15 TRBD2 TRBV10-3 ATTGTSSVEAKNIQY
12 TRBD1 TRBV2 ASRRDRGNTEAF
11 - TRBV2 ASRTNGDYEQY
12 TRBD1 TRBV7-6 ASSLSDRDYEQY
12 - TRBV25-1 ASSEQGNGETQY
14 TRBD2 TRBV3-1 ASSPGVAGSSYEQY
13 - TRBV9 ASSVGGVHSYEQY
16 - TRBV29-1 SFERGSPKLQTYNEQF
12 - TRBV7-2 ASSQITDTYEQY
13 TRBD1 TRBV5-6 ASSTGQGNQETQY